The present TCR beta chain was sequenced within a study of T cell responses to AZD1222 COVID-19 vaccine. The table came from immunoSEQ multiplex PCR; TCRdb's copy has only in-frame clones and leaves some out. The data contain about 100,000 clones, about 83% of them singletons. V was pared by 7 bases and J by 7 bases, with 16 bases between. The CDR3 length is 13 residues. From germline, CDR1 is MNHEY and CDR2 SVGEGT. The input for sequencing was peripheral blood, taken on day 0 of AZD1222 vaccination. This TCR was recovered from an adult in good health. V is TRBV6-2 or TRBV6-3 and J is TRBJ1-2; D is unresolved. CDR3 DNA sequence: TGTGCCAGCAACCCGCTCAGAAAAGGTGGCTACACCTTC. The encoded protein is CASNPLRKGGYTF.